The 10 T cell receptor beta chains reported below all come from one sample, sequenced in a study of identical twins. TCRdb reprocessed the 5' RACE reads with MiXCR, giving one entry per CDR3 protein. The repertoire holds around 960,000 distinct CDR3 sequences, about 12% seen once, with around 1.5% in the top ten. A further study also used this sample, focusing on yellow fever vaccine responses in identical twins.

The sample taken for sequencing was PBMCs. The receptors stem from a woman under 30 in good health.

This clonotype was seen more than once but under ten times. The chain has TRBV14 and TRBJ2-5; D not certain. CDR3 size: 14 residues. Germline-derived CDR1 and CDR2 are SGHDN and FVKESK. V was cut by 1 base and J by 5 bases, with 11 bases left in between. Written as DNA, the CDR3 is TGTGCCAGCAGCCAAGTTGCCTATAGGGAGACCCAGTACTTC. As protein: CASSQVAYRETQYF.

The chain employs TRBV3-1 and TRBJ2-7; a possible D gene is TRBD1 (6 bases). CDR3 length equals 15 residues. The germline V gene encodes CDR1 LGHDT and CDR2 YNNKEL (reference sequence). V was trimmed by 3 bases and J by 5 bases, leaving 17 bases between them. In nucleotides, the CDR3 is TGTGCCAGCAGCCAGCGTGGTACAGGGTTCCACGAGCAGTACGTC. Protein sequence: CASSQRGTGFHEQYV.

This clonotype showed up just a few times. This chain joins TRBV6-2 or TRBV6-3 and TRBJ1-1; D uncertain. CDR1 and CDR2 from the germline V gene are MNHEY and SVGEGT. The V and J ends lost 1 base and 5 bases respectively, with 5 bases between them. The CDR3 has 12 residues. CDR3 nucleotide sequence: TGTGCCAGCAGTTACTGGAGGACTGAAGCTTTCTTT. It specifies CASSYWRTEAFF.

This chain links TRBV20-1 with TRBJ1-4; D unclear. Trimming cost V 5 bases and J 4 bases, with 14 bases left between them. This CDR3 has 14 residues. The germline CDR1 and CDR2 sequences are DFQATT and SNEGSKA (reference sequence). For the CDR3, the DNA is TGCAGTGCTGGAACATTGGGCGGTAATGAAAAACTGTTTTTT. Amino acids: CSAGTLGGNEKLFF.

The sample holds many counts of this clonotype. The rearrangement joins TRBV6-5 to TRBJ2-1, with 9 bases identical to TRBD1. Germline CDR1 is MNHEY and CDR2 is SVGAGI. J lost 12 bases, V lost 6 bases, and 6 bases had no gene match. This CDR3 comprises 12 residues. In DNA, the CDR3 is TGTGCCAGCAGCAAGGGACAGGGTTGGCAGTTCTTC. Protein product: CASSKGQGWQFF.

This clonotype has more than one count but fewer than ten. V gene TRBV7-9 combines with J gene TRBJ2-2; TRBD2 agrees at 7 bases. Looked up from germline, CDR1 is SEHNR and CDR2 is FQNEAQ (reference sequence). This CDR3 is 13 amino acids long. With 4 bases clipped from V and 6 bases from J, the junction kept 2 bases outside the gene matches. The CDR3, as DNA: TGTGCCAGCAGCTCTCGGGGGGCCGGGGAGCTGTTTTTT. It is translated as CASSSRGAGELFF. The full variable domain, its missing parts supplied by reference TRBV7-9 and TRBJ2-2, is DTGVSQNPRHKITKRGQNVTFRCDPISEHNRLYWYRQTLGQGPEFLTYFQNEAQLEKSRLLSDRFSAERPKGSFSTLEIQRTEQGDSAMYLCASSSRGAGELFFGEGSRLTVL.

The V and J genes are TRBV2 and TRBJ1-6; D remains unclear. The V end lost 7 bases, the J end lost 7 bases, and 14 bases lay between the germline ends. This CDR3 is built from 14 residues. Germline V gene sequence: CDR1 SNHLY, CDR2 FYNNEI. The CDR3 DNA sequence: TGTGCCAGCATTGCCGAGGGTCCCAATTCACCCCTCCACTTT. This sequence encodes CASIAEGPNSPLHF.

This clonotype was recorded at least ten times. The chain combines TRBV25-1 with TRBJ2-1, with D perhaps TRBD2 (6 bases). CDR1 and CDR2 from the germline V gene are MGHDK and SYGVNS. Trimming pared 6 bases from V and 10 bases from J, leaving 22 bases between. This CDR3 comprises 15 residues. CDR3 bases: TGTGCCAGCAGCGAAGGGTGGGGGGTACAATCGGAGCAGTTCTTC. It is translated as CASSEGWGVQSEQFF.

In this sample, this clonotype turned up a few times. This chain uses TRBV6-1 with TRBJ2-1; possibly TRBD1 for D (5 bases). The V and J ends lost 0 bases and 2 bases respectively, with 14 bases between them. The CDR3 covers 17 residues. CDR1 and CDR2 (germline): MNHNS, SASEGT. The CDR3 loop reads CASSEARAGKTYNEQFF. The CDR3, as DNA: TGTGCCAGCAGTGAAGCGCGAGCAGGGAAGACCTACAATGAGCAGTTCTTC.

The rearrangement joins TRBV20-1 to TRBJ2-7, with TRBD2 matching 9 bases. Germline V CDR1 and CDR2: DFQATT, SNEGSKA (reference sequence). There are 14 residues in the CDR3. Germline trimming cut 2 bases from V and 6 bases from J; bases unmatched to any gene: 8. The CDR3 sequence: CSARRGGRALEQYF. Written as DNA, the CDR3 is TGCAGTGCTAGACGGGGCGGGAGGGCCCTCGAGCAGTACTTC.